These 3 T cell receptor beta chains share one sample of origin, sequenced in a study of blood T cell repertoires in COVID-19 (dated by TCRdb to 2018 to 2020). Library construction relied on the immunoSEQ multiplex PCR assay. TCRdb re-hosts the immuneACCESS table, in-frame sequences only. Its copies lack some clones; in the studies checked, an unresolved V gene accounts for under half of them, and the cause for the rest is not known. The table for this sample lists 85,000 to 130,000 clones; 90% to 95% of them were counted only once. The ten largest clones capture around 5.8% of the sample. Sequenced: peripheral blood. These receptors originate from a human donor in a cohort sampled during active COVID-19.

This clone was detected only once. The V call is TRBV19, the J call TRBJ1-1; D might be TRBD1 (5 bases). Germline V CDR1 and CDR2: LNHDA, SQIVND (reference sequence). The V gene lost 6 bases and the J gene lost 6 bases, with 20 bases spanning the gap. The CDR3 sequence is 15 residues long. In DNA, the CDR3 is TGTGCCAGTAGGGCAGGGAATTCTCGAACGCCTGAAGCTTTCTTT. Translation gives CASRAGNSRTPEAFF.

This clone showed up just once. The rearrangement joins TRBV7-2 to TRBJ2-4; unclear D gene. Germline V gene data show CDR1 as SGHTA and CDR2 as FQGNSA. The CDR3 is made up of 12 amino acids. Deletions cut 5 bases from V and 7 bases from J, with 9 bases between. In nucleotides, the CDR3 is TGTGCCAGCAGCCAGCCCGGGAACATTCAGTACTTC. Encoded protein: CASSQPGNIQYF.

This chain uses TRBV7-9 with TRBJ2-7; possible D gene TRBD2, 5 bases. Trimming removed 7 bases from V and 3 bases from J, with 16 bases in between. This CDR3 is built from 14 residues. The germline gives CDR1 SEHNR, CDR2 FQNEAQ (reference sequence). CDR3 in amino acids: CASTNVQEVYEQYF. In DNA form, the CDR3 reads TGTGCCAGCACCAATGTGCAGGAGGTCTACGAGCAGTACTTC.